The 12 T cell receptor beta chains reported below all come from one sample, sequenced in a study of beta chain features in type 1 diabetes. Study-wide findings and caveats: Moderate yet significant TCRB CDR3 shortening was seen in Type 1 diabetes patients in all four CD4+ subsets.

Since all of the isolated RNA was reverse transcribed, expressed TCRB transcripts were what got sequenced. Assay: immunoSEQ multiplex PCR; the TCRdb copy retains only in-frame clones and omits some. Altogether fewer than 450,000 clones are present, approximately 15% being singletons, with the ten largest covering around 0.016%. No antigen is known for these receptors. The sequencing input was naive CD4+ T cells from blood. These receptor sequences come from a young woman with type 1 diabetes.

V and J are TRBV28 and TRBJ2-3; 8 nucleotides align to TRBD1. Germline trimming cut 6 bases from V and 8 bases from J; bases unmatched to any gene: 16. Looked up from germline, CDR1 is MDHEN and CDR2 is SYDVKM. This CDR3 comprises 16 residues. In DNA form, the CDR3 reads TGTGCCAGCAGCCCTGTCCCCGGGACAGGTGTTGGTACGCAGTATTTT. Translating gives CASSPVPGTGVGTQYF.

This clone appeared a few times. The V call is TRBV5-4, the J call TRBJ1-1; the D is unclear. The germline V gene encodes CDR1 SGHNT and CDR2 YYREEE (reference sequence). CDR3 length equals 15 residues. V lost 1 base to trimming and J lost 3 bases, with 13 bases between them. In nucleotides, the CDR3 is TGTGCCAGCAGCTTGACCTCAGGTCCCTACACTGAAGCTTTCTTT. This encodes CASSLTSGPYTEAFF.

The chain has TRBV9 and TRBJ2-1; D is undetermined. Between the trimmed V and J ends, which lost 5 bases and 7 bases, there was a span of 7 bases. CDR3 length: 11 residues. Germline CDR1 SGDLS, CDR2 YYNGEE. CDR3 sequence: CASRGDNEQFF. The CDR3 DNA sequence: TGTGCCAGCAGGGGCGATAATGAGCAGTTCTTC.

V is TRBV7-2 and J is TRBJ1-1, with 10 positions matching TRBD1. Germline CDR1 is SGHTA and CDR2 is FQGNSA. V dropped 7 bases and J dropped 3; count of bases not matched to a gene: 8. The CDR3 runs to 15 residues. CDR3 amino acids: CASILTGGQDTEAFF. The CDR3 region has the DNA TGTGCCAGCATCCTGACAGGGGGCCAGGACACTGAAGCTTTCTTT. The full variable domain, completed using reference TRBV7-2 and TRBJ1-1, is GAGVSQSPSNKVTEKGKDVELRCDPISGHTALYWYRQSLGQGLEFLIYFQGNSAPDKSGLPSDRFSAERTGGSVSTLTIQRTQQEDSAVYLCASILTGGQDTEAFFGQGTRLTVV.

V usage is TRBV19 and J usage is TRBJ1-1; the match to TRBD1 covers 7 bases. The germline gives CDR1 LNHDA, CDR2 SQIVND (reference sequence). V shed 5 bases, J shed 3 bases, and the junction held 12 bases outside the gene matches. The CDR3 is made up of 16 amino acids. In DNA, the CDR3 is TGTGCCAGTAGTCTTCGCTCCGGGACAGCCTACACTGAAGCTTTCTTT. Its translation: CASSLRSGTAYTEAFF.

The V gene is TRBV4-2, the J gene TRBJ2-1, with D maybe TRBD1 (6 bases). Germline lookup yields CDR1 LGHNA and CDR2 YNFKEQ. The CDR3 loop spans 17 amino acids. Between the trimmed V and J ends, which lost 0 bases and 6 bases, there was a span of 18 bases. DNA for the CDR3: TGTGCCAGCAGCCAAGATCGGTGGACAGAAAGGGTCAATGAGCAGTTCTTC. Amino acids: CASSQDRWTERVNEQFF.

The chain couples TRBV27 to TRBJ1-3, with TRBD1 matching 7 bases. The germline gives CDR1 MNHEY, CDR2 SMNVEV (reference sequence). V gave up 4 bases and J gave up 4 bases; unmatched junction bases: 13. This CDR3 has 17 amino acids. As DNA, the CDR3 is TGTGCCAGCAGTTCGATCCGACAGGGCCTTACCGGAAACACCATATATTTT. Translating it yields CASSSIRQGLTGNTIYF.

This clone was observed a handful of times. This chain joins TRBV7-9 and TRBJ2-1, with a tentative D call TRBD1 (6 bases). CDR3 size: 16 residues. The germline V gene has CDR1 SEHNR and CDR2 FQNEAQ (reference sequence). V was cut by 6 bases and J by 7 bases, with 22 bases left in between. The CDR3 DNA reads TGTGCCAGCAGAAATACAGGGAAAACTACCCCTAATGAGCAGTTCTTC. Translation: CASRNTGKTTPNEQFF.

The V and J genes are TRBV28 and TRBJ2-4; D is undetermined. The CDR3 extends over 14 amino acids. CDR1 and CDR2 from the germline V gene are MDHEN and SYDVKM. Trimming shortened V by 5 bases and J by 5 bases, and 13 bases separated the two germline ends. The CDR3 here is CASSLPLGENIQYF. For the CDR3, the DNA is TGTGCCAGCAGTCTACCCCTGGGCGAAAACATTCAGTACTTC.

This clone was counted between two and nine times. V gene TRBV30 combines with J gene TRBJ2-7; a weak D match, TRBD1 (6 bases). The germline V gene encodes CDR1 GTSNPN and CDR2 SVGIG (reference sequence). CDR3 length: 11 amino acids. The V and J ends lost 5 bases and 3 bases respectively, with 8 bases between them. CDR3 in amino acids: CAWGQFYEQYF. The CDR3 DNA is TGTGCCTGGGGACAGTTCTACGAGCAGTACTTC.

In regard to this clone: Other DNA sequences in this specimen translate into the identical CDR3. The chain couples TRBV4-1 to TRBJ2-5; 10 nucleotides agree with TRBD2. The CDR3 contains 14 residues. Germline lookup yields CDR1 MGHRA and CDR2 YSYEKL. The V segment lost 4 bases and the J segment 5 bases; nucleotides outside the gene matches: 4. Here the CDR3 DNA reads TGCGCCAGCAGCCGCCTAGCGGGAGTGGAGACCCAGTACTTC. The encoded protein is CASSRLAGVETQYF.

This chain links TRBV5-4 with TRBJ2-7; D is perhaps TRBD2 (6 bases). This CDR3 has 16 residues. Germline CDR1 SGHNT, CDR2 YYREEE (reference sequence). V was clipped by 4 bases and J by 3 bases, with 20 bases between them. The CDR3 nucleotides are TGTGCCAGCAGCAGTGGGGGGACTGACCTTTACTACGAGCAGTACTTC. Translated, it gives CASSSGGTDLYYEQYF.